These 2 T cell receptor beta chains were all obtained from the same sample, sequenced in a study of cytomegalovirus exposure and HLA in healthy donors. The PCR contained 60 Vbeta and 13 Jbeta primers. This table comes from immunoSEQ multiplex PCR, and its TCRdb copy is limited to in-frame clones, with some not included. This sample carries 150,000 or so clones, with approximately 1.5% going to the ten biggest clones. Sequencing was performed on PBMCs. The receptors here all came from a woman aged 50 to 65 in good health and CMV-seronegative.

The chain uses TRBV6-1 and TRBJ2-3, with D maybe TRBD1 (7 bases). Trimming took 2 bases from V and 1 from J, leaving 13 bases between them. Germline V gene sequence: CDR1 MNHNS, CDR2 SASEGT. This CDR3 has 16 amino acids. CDR3 residues: CASSERRGPGTDTQYF. The CDR3 DNA follows: TGTGCCAGCAGTGAAAGGAGGGGGCCGGGCACAGATACGCAGTATTTT.

J is TRBJ2-2 and V is TRBV6-5, with D possibly matching TRBD2 (7 bases). The germline CDR1 and CDR2 sequences are MNHEY and SVGAGI. The length of the CDR3 is 14 residues. V lost 7 bases to trimming and J lost 1 base, with 10 bases between them. The CDR3 DNA is TGTGCCAGCAATAGGGGGGGGAACACCGGGGAGCTGTTTTTT. It translates to CASNRGGNTGELFF.